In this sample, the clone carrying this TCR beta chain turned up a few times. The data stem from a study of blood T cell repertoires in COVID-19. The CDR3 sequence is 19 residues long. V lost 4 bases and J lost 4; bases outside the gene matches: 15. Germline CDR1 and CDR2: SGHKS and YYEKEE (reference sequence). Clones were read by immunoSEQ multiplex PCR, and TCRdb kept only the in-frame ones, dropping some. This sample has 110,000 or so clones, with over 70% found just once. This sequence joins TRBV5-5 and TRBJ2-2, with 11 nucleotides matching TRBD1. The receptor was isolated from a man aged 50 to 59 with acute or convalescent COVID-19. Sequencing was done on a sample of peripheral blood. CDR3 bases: TGTGCCAGCAGCCCCTTACTTGGGCCCGGGACAGGGGGCACCGGGGAGCTGTTTTTT. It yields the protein CASSPLLGPGTGGTGELFF. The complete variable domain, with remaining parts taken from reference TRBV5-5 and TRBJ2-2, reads DAGVTQSPTHLIKTRGQQVTLRCSPISGHKSVSWYQQVLGQGPQFIFQYYEKEERGRGNFPDRFSARQFPNYSSELNVNALLLGDSALYLCASSPLLGPGTGGTGELFFGEGSRLTVL.